This is a list of T cell receptor beta chains from one sample in a study of post-analysis software for immune sequencing data. Via MiXCR, TCRdb re-called the PCR reads, giving one row per CDR3 protein. This sample has more than 450,000 distinct CDR3 sequences; roughly 45% occur once, and the top ten carry about 1.8%. Sequencing input: blood. The receptor source for this set is a girl aged 5 to 17 with multiple sclerosis. Each CDR3 is given with its conserved first and last residue. The D gene is left open where the match is weak. Only part of the rows carry a size: once, few, many, or a class if the clone is expanded.

TRBV5-1,-,TRBJ2-1,few,CASSLVGRGTYNEQFF,TGCGCCAGCAGCTTGGTTGGCAGGGGCACCTACAATGAGCAGTTCTTC
TRBV4-3,TRBD2,TRBJ2-7,-,CASSQDLTSGPYEQYF,TGCGCCAGCAGCCAAGACCTGACTAGCGGACCCTACGAGCAGTACTTC
TRBV6-6,-,TRBJ1-2,-,CASTVQGSGYTF,TGTGCCAGCACGGTGCAGGGAAGTGGCTACACCTTC
TRBV4-1,-,TRBJ2-3,-,CASSQEPGGKQYF,TGCGCCAGCAGCCAAGAGCCGGGTGGGAAGCAGTATTTT
TRBV12-3/TRBV12-4,TRBD2,TRBJ2-7,-,CASSSLAGARYEQYF,TGTGCCAGCAGTTCCCTAGCGGGGGCAAGGTACGAGCAGTACTTC
TRBV4-2,-,TRBJ1-2,-,CASSQERAGQGNYGYTF,TGTGCCAGCAGCCAAGAGAGGGCGGGGCAGGGAAACTATGGCTACACCTTC
TRBV4-1,-,TRBJ2-7,-,CASSQLSGVYEQYF,TGCGCCAGCAGCCAACTGTCGGGGGTCTACGAGCAGTACTTC
TRBV5-1,TRBD2,TRBJ2-1,few,CASSLGWREAHEQFF,TGCGCCAGCAGCTTGGGGTGGCGGGAGGCACATGAGCAGTTCTTC
TRBV7-3,-,TRBJ1-2,-,CASSSQASGYTF,TGTGCCAGCAGCTCTCAGGCCAGCGGCTACACCTTC
TRBV5-1,TRBD2,TRBJ2-1,-,CASSLIGTINNEQFF,TGCGCCAGCAGCTTGATAGGGACTATCAACAATGAGCAGTTCTTC
TRBV20-1,TRBD2,TRBJ2-7,few,CSASRLAGAYEQYF,TGCAGTGCTAGCCGACTAGCGGGGGCCTACGAGCAGTACTTC
TRBV29-1,-,TRBJ2-5,many,CSVGGAETQYF,TGCAGCGTTGGGGGGGCGGAGACCCAGTACTTC
TRBV7-6,-,TRBJ1-1,-,CASSSYKNTEAFF,TGTGCCAGCAGCTCGTACAAGAACACTGAAGCTTTCTTT
TRBV12-3/TRBV12-4,TRBD2,TRBJ2-1,few,CASSWLAGGAQQFF,TGTGCCAGCAGTTGGCTAGCGGGAGGAGCCCAGCAGTTCTTC
TRBV6-6,TRBD1,TRBJ2-1,few,CATGQGSYNEQFF,TGTGCCACCGGACAGGGTTCCTACAATGAGCAGTTCTTC
TRBV6-5,TRBD1,TRBJ1-2,-,CASSPPGQIKYGYTF,TGTGCCAGCAGTCCTCCGGGACAGATAAAGTATGGCTACACCTTC
TRBV6-5,-,TRBJ2-7,-,CASSSYTGRSSYEQYF,TGTGCCAGCAGTTCCTATACAGGGAGGTCGTCCTACGAGCAGTACTTC
TRBV12-3/TRBV12-4,TRBD2,TRBJ2-1,-,CASSLPSGSSYNEQFF,TGTGCCAGCAGTTTACCGAGCGGGAGTTCCTACAATGAGCAGTTCTTC
TRBV12-3/TRBV12-4,TRBD1,TRBJ1-2,-,CASSNDWTGANYGYTF,TGTGCCAGCAGCAACGACTGGACAGGGGCTAACTATGGCTACACCTTC
TRBV27,-,TRBJ2-1,-,CASTSRSGYNEQFF,TGTGCCAGCACCTCCCGTTCAGGTTACAATGAGCAGTTCTTC
TRBV7-8,-,TRBJ1-5,-,CASSLGPFQPQHF,TGTGCCAGCAGCTTAGGCCCCTTTCAGCCCCAGCATTTT
TRBV10-3,-,TRBJ1-6,few,CAITEGRNSPLHF,TGTGCCATCACCGAAGGGAGGAATTCACCCCTCCACTTT
TRBV20-1,TRBD2,TRBJ2-5,-,CSASVDSGTQETQYF,TGCAGTGCTAGTGTGGATAGCGGGACCCAAGAGACCCAGTACTTC
TRBV29-1,-,TRBJ2-6,-,CSVEVDSGANVLTF,TGCAGCGTTGAAGTGGACTCTGGGGCCAACGTCCTGACTTTC
TRBV20-1,-,TRBJ1-2,many,CSARPTANYGYTF,TGCAGTGCTAGACCGACAGCTAACTATGGCTACACCTTC
TRBV27,-,TRBJ2-7,-,CASSSGVGGYEQYF,TGTGCCAGCAGTTCGGGCGTCGGGGGCTACGAGCAGTACTTC
TRBV10-3,-,TRBJ1-2,-,CAISGGGDGYTF,TGTGCCATCAGTGGAGGAGGCGACGGCTACACCTTC
TRBV12-3/TRBV12-4,-,TRBJ1-5,-,CASSRQQGNQPQHF,TGTGCCAGCAGCCGTCAACAGGGCAATCAGCCCCAGCATTTT
TRBV12-3/TRBV12-4,-,TRBJ2-4,-,CASTQAGAKNIQYF,TGTGCCAGCACTCAGGCAGGGGCGAAAAACATTCAGTACTTC
TRBV7-2,TRBD1,TRBJ2-7,-,CASSLTTGDEQYF,TGTGCCAGCAGCTTAACAACAGGGGACGAGCAGTACTTC
TRBV12-3/TRBV12-4,-,TRBJ2-1,few,CASSVAKSSYNEQFF,TGTGCCAGCAGTGTAGCGAAAAGCTCCTACAATGAGCAGTTCTTC
TRBV5-1,TRBD2,TRBJ2-3,few,CASSTGTLGLAGAGTDTQYF,TGCGCCAGCAGCACCGGAACCTTGGGACTAGCGGGAGCAGGAACAGATACGCAGTATTTT
TRBV9,TRBD2,TRBJ2-1,few,CASSAPGTSLTEQFF,TGTGCCAGCAGCGCCCCCGGGACTAGCCTTACTGAGCAGTTCTTC
TRBV12-3/TRBV12-4,TRBD2,TRBJ2-1,-,CASSSASGRYNEQFF,TGTGCCAGCAGTAGCGCTAGCGGGCGCTACAATGAGCAGTTCTTC
TRBV4-1,-,TRBJ2-7,-,CASSPWLRDPYEQYF,TGCGCCAGCAGCCCCTGGCTCAGGGACCCCTACGAGCAGTACTTC
TRBV29-1,TRBD1,TRBJ1-5,few,CSVTRGPNQPQHF,TGCAGCGTTACCAGGGGGCCCAATCAGCCCCAGCATTTT
TRBV7-9,TRBD1,TRBJ2-7,-,CASSPQDRVDEQYF,TGTGCCAGCAGCCCCCAAGACAGGGTGGACGAGCAGTACTTC
TRBV7-9,TRBD2,TRBJ2-1,few,CASSQGASGSNEQFF,TGTGCCAGCAGCCAGGGGGCTAGCGGGAGCAACGAGCAGTTCTTC
TRBV5-1,-,TRBJ2-1,-,CASIVRGPGGEQFF,TGCGCCAGCATCGTGAGGGGACCTGGGGGAGAGCAGTTCTTC
TRBV29-1,-,TRBJ1-1,many,CSVEGRLNTEAFF,TGCAGCGTTGAGGGACGGTTGAACACTGAAGCTTTCTTT
TRBV12-3/TRBV12-4,-,TRBJ1-1,few,CASSKTGQNTEAFF,TGTGCCAGCAGTAAAACGGGACAGAACACTGAAGCTTTCTTT
TRBV6-1,-,TRBJ2-7,-,CASSAGVSSYEQYF,TGTGCCAGCAGTGCGGGGGTGAGCTCCTACGAGCAGTACTTC
TRBV6-5,-,TRBJ1-3,few,CASAERSGNTIYF,TGTGCCAGCGCAGAACGCTCTGGAAACACCATATATTTT
TRBV4-1,-,TRBJ1-1,-,CASSRLVGSGGSTEAFF,TGCGCCAGCAGCCGCCTTGTAGGGTCGGGGGGGTCCACTGAAGCTTTCTTT
TRBV24-1,-,TRBJ2-7,few,CATSAETATYEQYF,TGTGCCACCAGTGCGGAGACCGCAACCTACGAGCAGTACTTC
TRBV7-2,-,TRBJ1-5,-,CASSLAPGGRNQPRHF,TGTGCCAGCAGCTTAGCGCCGGGGGGTCGGAATCAGCCCCGGCATTTT
TRBV10-3,-,TRBJ1-1,-,CAISDPWAEAFF,TGTGCCATCAGCGACCCGTGGGCCGAAGCTTTCTTT
TRBV5-6,-,TRBJ2-1,-,CASSWIRRGNNKQFF,TGTGCCAGCAGCTGGATTAGGAGGGGTAATAATAAGCAGTTCTTC